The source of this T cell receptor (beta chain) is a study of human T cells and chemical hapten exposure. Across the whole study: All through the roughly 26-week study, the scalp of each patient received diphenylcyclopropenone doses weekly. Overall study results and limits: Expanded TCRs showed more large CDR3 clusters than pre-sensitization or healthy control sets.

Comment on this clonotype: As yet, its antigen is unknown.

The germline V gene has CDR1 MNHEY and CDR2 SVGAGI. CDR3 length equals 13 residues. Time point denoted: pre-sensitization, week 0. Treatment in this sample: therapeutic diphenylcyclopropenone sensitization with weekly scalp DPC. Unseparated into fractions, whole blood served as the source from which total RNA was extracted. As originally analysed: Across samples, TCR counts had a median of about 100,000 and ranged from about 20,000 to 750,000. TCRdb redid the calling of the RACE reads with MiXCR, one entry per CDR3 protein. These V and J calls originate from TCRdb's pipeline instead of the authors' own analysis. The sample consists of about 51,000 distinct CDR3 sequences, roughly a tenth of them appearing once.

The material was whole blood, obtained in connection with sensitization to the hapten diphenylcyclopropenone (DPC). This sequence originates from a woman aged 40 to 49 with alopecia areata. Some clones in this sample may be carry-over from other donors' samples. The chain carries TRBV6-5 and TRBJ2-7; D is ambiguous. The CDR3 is CATGMGPYYEQYF. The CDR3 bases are TGTGCTACGGGCATGGGCCCATATTACGAGCAGTACTTC.